This T cell receptor beta chain was identified in a study of follicular helper T cells after annual influenza vaccination. On this clone itself: Antigen: not known.

Trimming pared 0 bases from V and 0 bases from J, leaving 9 bases between. This CDR3 comprises 16 residues. Assay used: immunoSEQ multiplex PCR; TCRdb lists only in-frame clones, some missing. The sample holds about 9,800 clones, roughly 85% seen once. The time point is: 2014-2015 season, 7 days after vaccination. Community-dwelling subjects without influenza vaccination in the prior 6 months were enrolled. General study points: Day 7 ICOS+CD38+ clones were most often found later in ICOS-CD38- cTfh cells. Recurrent ICOS+CD38+ cTfh clonotypes included tetramer and AIM influenza-specific ones.

The receptor's source is an adult who received the influenza vaccine. Sample: CXCR5- memory CD4+ T cells sorted from blood, taken 7 days after influenza vaccination. The rearrangement links TRBV23-1 to TRBJ1-5; the D is unclear. TRBV23-1 is annotated as an ORF whose role is uncertain. CDR3 sequence: CASSQSNSGSNQPQHF. The CDR3 coding sequence is TGCGCCAGCAGTCAATCGAATTCAGGTAGCAATCAGCCCCAGCATTTT.